The next 10 T cell receptor beta chains were all read from a single sample in a study of T cells after yellow fever vaccination. One entry per CDR3 protein, called by TCRdb with MiXCR from the 5' RACE reads. Seen here are hundreds of thousands of distinct CDR3 sequences, roughly 4% observed once, and the top ten hold just under 25%. Specimen: PBMCs, collected 5 days after the yellow fever booster vaccination. These TCRs come from a young man who received the YFV17D yellow fever vaccine.

V gene TRBV10-3 combines with J gene TRBJ1-3, with TRBD1 as a possible D gene (5 bases). V was shortened by 10 bases and J by 0 bases, with 16 bases between the two germline ends. Germline V lookup: CDR1 ENHRY, CDR2 SYGVKD. The CDR3 contains 15 residues. The CDR3 protein is CANRPTVLSGNTIYF. CDR3 nucleotides: TGTGCCAACAGACCGACAGTCCTCTCTGGAAACACCATATATTTT.

In its sample, this clonotype was seen a few times. CDR3: CASSYSRLAGARDTQYF. CDR3 nucleotides: TGTGCCAGCAGTTACTCGAGGCTAGCGGGGGCCCGCGATACGCAGTATTTT. The rearrangement links TRBV6-5 to TRBJ2-3; 10 bases line up with TRBD2. The trim removed 0 bases at V and 6 bases at J, leaving 9 bases unmatched. The germline V gene encodes CDR1 MNHEY and CDR2 SVGAGI. CDR3 length: 17 residues.

The chain couples TRBV3-1 to TRBJ2-7; D gene uncertain. The CDR3 has 14 amino acids. Germline V gene data show CDR1 as LGHDT and CDR2 as YNNKEL (reference sequence). Between the trimmed V and J ends, which lost 4 bases and 10 bases, there was a span of 20 bases. The CDR3 spells CASSLSLVAARQYF. The CDR3 region has the DNA TGTGCCAGCAGCCTTAGTCTTGTTGCGGCGAGACAGTACTTC.

This clonotype was counted only a few times. The V and J genes are TRBV11-3 and TRBJ2-2; possible D gene TRBD1, 6 bases. CDR1 is SGHNT and CDR2 is YENEEA in the germline V gene. The ends were cut back, 5 bases at V and 2 bases at J, with 12 bases in the middle. The CDR3 covers 15 residues. In DNA, the CDR3 is TGTGCCAGCAGCCCAATGGGGGCCAACACCGGGGAGCTGTTTTTT. The encoded protein is CASSPMGANTGELFF.

This clonotype occurred many times. The chain joins TRBV19 to TRBJ1-1, with D possibly being TRBD1 (6 bases). The V gene lost 2 bases and the J gene lost 0 bases, with 22 bases spanning the gap. The CDR3 runs to 19 residues. Germline lookup yields CDR1 LNHDA and CDR2 SQIVND (reference sequence). The CDR3: CASSISLGATGGMNTEAFF. The CDR3 DNA sequence: TGTGCCAGTAGTATATCGTTGGGAGCGACAGGCGGTATGAACACTGAAGCTTTCTTT.

CDR3 region: CASSLGQGLSNEQFF. The CDR3 DNA is TGTGCCAGCAGCTTGGGACAGGGGTTATCCAACGAGCAGTTCTTC. The chain links TRBV5-4 to TRBJ2-1; 8 bases match TRBD1. The J segment lost 10 bases and the V segment lost 0 bases, leaving 9 bases of the junction unmatched. Looked up from germline, CDR1 is SGHNT and CDR2 is YYREEE (reference sequence). The CDR3 has 15 residues.

V usage is TRBV5-5 and J usage is TRBJ2-7, with no clear D. Per germline, CDR1 SGHKS and CDR2 YYEKEE (reference sequence). Trimming shortened V by 3 bases and J by 0 bases, and 7 bases separated the two germline ends. The CDR3 has 13 residues. CDR3 coding DNA: TGTGCCAGCAGCTCGGACGTCTCCTACGAGCAGTACTTC. Protein product: CASSSDVSYEQYF.

CDR3: CASTPARLGQETQYF. The CDR3, as DNA: TGTGCCAGCACCCCGGCGCGGTTAGGCCAAGAGACCCAGTACTTC. This rearrangement joins TRBV27 to TRBJ2-5; D call uncertain. Looked up from germline, CDR1 is MNHEY and CDR2 is SMNVEV (reference sequence). The V end lost 7 bases, the J end lost 1 base, and 16 bases lay between the germline ends. CDR3 length: 15 residues.

DNA of the CDR3: TGTGCCACCAAGAGCGAATATGAGCAGTTCTTC. Amino acid sequence: CATKSEYEQFF. The rearrangement links TRBV18 to TRBJ2-1; no firm D call. Germline V gene sequence: CDR1 KGHSH, CDR2 LQKENI. V lost 10 bases and J lost 8, with 12 bases in between. This CDR3 has 11 residues.

This clonotype was seen at least ten times. The chain links TRBV19 to TRBJ2-3; TRBD2 is a possible D gene (5 bases). This CDR3 has 15 amino acids. Looked up from germline, CDR1 is LNHDA and CDR2 is SQIVND (reference sequence). V was cut by 5 bases and J by 4 bases, with 16 bases left in between. CDR3 residues: CASSVRLAGADTQYF. The CDR3 nucleotides read TGTGCCAGTAGTGTGCGACTTGCGGGCGCAGATACGCAGTATTTT.